One and the same sample provided the 14 T cell receptor beta chains below, sequenced in a study of CD8 T cells in Susac syndrome. Reverse transcription of roughly 0.5 to 1 ug RNA was carried out with random hexamers. TCRdb re-called the immunoSEQ multiplex PCR reads with MiXCR, one entry per CDR3 protein. The data show more than 150,000 distinct CDR3 sequences, more than 90% seen once. The source material was CD4+ T cells from PBMCs. These receptors were obtained from a human donor with Susac syndrome.

This chain uses TRBV30 with TRBJ2-1, with D possibly matching TRBD1 (7 bases). Between the trimmed V and J ends, which lost 1 base and 7 bases, there was a span of 11 bases. The CDR3 totals 13 residues. Germline CDR1 and CDR2: GTSNPN and SVGIG (reference sequence). The CDR3 protein is CAWSETGRNEQFF. As DNA, the CDR3 is TGTGCCTGGAGTGAGACAGGGAGGAATGAGCAGTTCTTC.

This rearrangement joins TRBV5-6 to TRBJ2-3, with D possibly matching TRBD2 (5 bases). The CDR3 extends over 15 amino acids. V was cut by 6 bases and J by 0 bases, with 14 bases left in between. In germline, CDR1 is SGHDT, CDR2 YYEEEE. CDR3 DNA: TGTGCCAGCAACGGGGTGTGGCTTAGCACAGATACGCAGTATTTT. Translating it yields CASNGVWLSTDTQYF.

This chain links TRBV29-1 with TRBJ1-1; 7 bases agree with TRBD1. Trimming removed 6 bases from V and 5 bases from J; junction bases left unmatched: 6. Germline assignment: CDR1 SQVTM and CDR2 ANQGSEA. The CDR3 runs to 12 residues. Here the CDR3 DNA reads TGCAGCGTCTTCCCACAGGGGACTGAAGCTTTCTTT. This encodes CSVFPQGTEAFF.

The chain couples TRBV28 to TRBJ2-1; 10 bases fit TRBD2. The germline V gene encodes CDR1 MDHEN and CDR2 SYDVKM. The V gene end was trimmed by 2 bases and the J gene end by 9 bases; junction bases not matched to a gene: 10. The CDR3 spans 16 residues. CDR3 bases: TGTGCCAGCAGTTTAATAGCGGGGGGTGCATGGGGTGAGCAGTTCTTC. Translated, it gives CASSLIAGGAWGEQFF.

For the CDR3, the DNA is TGCGCCAGCAGCCACCTTAGCGGGGGGCTAGAAGAGACCCAGTACTTC. The encoded protein is CASSHLSGGLEETQYF. The chain recombines TRBV4-3 with TRBJ2-5; 10 bases fit TRBD2. The CDR3 sequence is 16 residues long. Germline V CDR1 and CDR2: LGHNA, YSLEER. V trimming: 3 bases; J trimming: 3 bases; junction bases outside the gene matches: 7.

This sequence joins TRBV20-1 and TRBJ2-3; D not resolved. In germline, CDR1 is DFQATT, CDR2 SNEGSKA (reference sequence). CDR3 size: 15 residues. V was pared by 6 bases and J by 0 bases, with 16 bases between. CDR3 sequence reads: CSAMPASPSTDTQYF. The CDR3 coding sequence is TGCAGTGCCATGCCTGCTAGTCCAAGCACAGATACGCAGTATTTT.

The chain joins TRBV30 to TRBJ1-2; 8 bases agree with TRBD1. CDR3 length: 14 residues. Germline V gives CDR1 GTSNPN, CDR2 SVGIG (reference sequence). The trim removed 0 bases at V and 7 bases at J, leaving 7 bases unmatched. The CDR3 nucleotides read TGTGCCTGGAGTGTACGACAGGGGTTCTCTGGCTACACCTTC. Translating gives CAWSVRQGFSGYTF.

The chain uses TRBV5-1 and TRBJ1-2; D is possibly TRBD1 (5 bases). The CDR3 has 16 residues. With 5 bases removed from V and 2 bases from J, the gap between germline ends came to 19 bases. In germline, CDR1 is SGHRS, CDR2 YFSETQ. The CDR3 DNA reads as TGCGCCAGCAGTCTAATCCAGGGTACGAAGAACTATGGCTACACCTTC. Protein product: CASSLIQGTKNYGYTF.

The chain employs TRBV29-1 and TRBJ2-5; D gene ambiguous. This CDR3 contains 13 residues. V lost 4 bases to trimming and J lost 2 bases, with 11 bases between them. Germline V lookup: CDR1 SQVTM, CDR2 ANQGSEA. The CDR3 reads CSVARSPQETQYF. DNA for the CDR3: TGCAGCGTTGCCAGGAGCCCTCAAGAGACCCAGTACTTC. Combining the CDR3 with reference TRBV29-1 and TRBJ2-5 gives the whole variable domain SAVISQKPSRDICQRGTSLTIQCQVDSQVTMMFWYRQQPGQSLTLIATANQGSEATYESGFVIDKFPISRPNLTFSTLTVSNMSPEDSSIYLCSVARSPQETQYFGPGTRLLVL.

The V gene is TRBV19, the J gene TRBJ1-5; 7 bases are shared with TRBD1. V trimming: 7 bases; J trimming: 6 bases; junction bases outside the gene matches: 6. Germline CDR1 LNHDA, CDR2 SQIVND (reference sequence). The CDR3 loop spans 13 amino acids. As DNA, the CDR3 is TGTGCCAGTACGGGAGGGGGCACTCAGCCCCAGCATTTT. Its translation is CASTGGGTQPQHF.

The chain links TRBV4-3 to TRBJ2-2; tentative D call: TRBD1 (6 bases). V gave up 1 base and J gave up 6 bases, with 15 bases separating them. The CDR3 has 16 amino acids. CDR1 is LGHNA and CDR2 is YSLEER in the germline V gene. DNA for the CDR3: TGCGCCAGCAGCCAAGCACAGGGCTTGGGACCCGGGGAGCTGTTTTTT. Translated, it gives CASSQAQGLGPGELFF.

V usage is TRBV15 and J usage is TRBJ2-1; D uncertain. CDR3 size: 11 residues. Looked up from germline, CDR1 is LNHNV and CDR2 is YYDKDF (reference sequence). The V gene lost 9 bases and the J gene lost 8 bases, with 11 bases spanning the gap. In DNA form, the CDR3 reads TGTGCCACAGGGCGGTACTATGAGCAGTTCTTC. Its translation: CATGRYYEQFF. Using reference TRBV15 and TRBJ2-1 for the parts outside the CDR3, the full variable domain is DAMVIQNPRYQVTQFGKPVTLSCSQTLNHNVMYWYQQKSSQAPKLLFHYYDKDFNNEADTPDNFQSRRPNTSFCFLDIRSPGLGDTAMYLCATGRYYEQFFGPGTRLTVL.

J is TRBJ2-7 and V is TRBV11-2; D is ambiguous. The CDR3 is made up of 13 amino acids. Germline loops: CDR1 SGHAT, CDR2 FQNNGV. Trimming removed 6 bases at V and 6 bases at J, with 15 bases between. The CDR3 spells CASSQDLMREQYF. The CDR3 DNA is TGTGCCAGCAGTCAGGATTTAATGCGCGAGCAGTACTTC.

This clonotype appeared a single time. The chain employs TRBV5-8 and TRBJ1-1; no firm D call. The CDR3 loop spans 13 amino acids. The V gene's germline CDR1 is SGHTS and CDR2 YDEGEE. With 1 base removed from V and 1 base from J, the gap between germline ends came to 5 bases. CDR3 DNA: TGTGCCAGCAGCTTGTACCCGAACACTGAAGCTTTCTTT. This translates into CASSLYPNTEAFF.